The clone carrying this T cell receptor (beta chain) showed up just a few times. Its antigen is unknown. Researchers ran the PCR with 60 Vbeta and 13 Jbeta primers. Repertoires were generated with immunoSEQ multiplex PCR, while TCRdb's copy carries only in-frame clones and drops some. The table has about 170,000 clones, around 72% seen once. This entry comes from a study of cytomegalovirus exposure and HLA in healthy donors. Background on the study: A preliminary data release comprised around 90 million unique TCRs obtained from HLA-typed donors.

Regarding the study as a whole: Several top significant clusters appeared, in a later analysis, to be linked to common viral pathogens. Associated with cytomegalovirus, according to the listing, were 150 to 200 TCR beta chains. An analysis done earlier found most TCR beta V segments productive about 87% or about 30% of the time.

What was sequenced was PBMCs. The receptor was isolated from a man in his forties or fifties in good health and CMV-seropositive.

This CDR3 reads CASSYRQGANEQFF. CDR3 nucleotides: TGTGCCAGCAGCTACCGACAGGGTGCGAATGAGCAGTTCTTC. This chain uses TRBV11-2 with TRBJ2-1, with 7 nucleotides matching TRBD1. Looked up from germline, CDR1 is SGHAT and CDR2 is FQNNGV. The CDR3 is 14 residues long. V trimming: 4 bases; J trimming: 7 bases; junction bases outside the gene matches: 7.